The clone carrying this T cell receptor (beta chain) was seen just once. Antigen specificity is unknown. The immunoSEQ assay was version 4, run in survey mode. Some clones are missing from TCRdb's copy, which holds only in-frame ones; the method was immunoSEQ multiplex PCR. The sample carries approximately 39,000 clones, 75% to 90% recorded once. From germline, CDR1 is KGHDR and CDR2 SFDVKD. CDR3 size: 16 residues. Trimming cost V 3 bases and J 5 bases; bases outside gene matches: 11. These data come from a study of persistence of HIV-infected CD4 T cells. Cells were stimulated with overlapping HIV-1 Gag 15-mer peptides. CD40L-negative CD69-negative CD45RO-high memory CD4+ T cells were sorted as populations depleted of antigen-responding cells. For at least 4 years, plasma HIV-1 RNA was undetectable (<50 copies/mL).

J is TRBJ2-5 and V is TRBV24-1; TRBD2 matches at 7 bases. This receptor was identified in an adult with HIV. The donor label of this sample is uncertain. The sequencing here drew on cultured CD4+ T cells from PBMCs, taken from a patient who received antiretroviral therapy. CDR3 residues: CATSDQAGGGSETQYF. DNA of the CDR3: TGTGCCACCAGTGATCAGGCGGGCGGGGGTAGTGAGACCCAGTACTTC.